The entry below describes one T cell receptor beta chain. In blood CD8+ and CD4+ T cells, TCR beta underwent sequencing. The CDR3 covers 15 residues. Per germline, CDR1 PRHDT and CDR2 FYEKMQ (reference sequence). The V gene lost 5 bases and the J gene lost 8 bases, with 19 bases spanning the gap. The data are from a study of CD8 T cells in Susac syndrome. An amount of RNA that ranged from 0.5 to 1 ug was reverse transcribed with random hexamers. TCRdb re-analysed the immunoSEQ multiplex PCR reads in MiXCR, keeping a single row per CDR3 protein. This sample yields around 180,000 distinct CDR3 sequences, of which roughly 95% are seen a single time; approximately 0.088% belongs to the top ten.

Sample: CD4+ T cells from PBMCs. The chain employs TRBV13 and TRBJ2-1; TRBD1 might be the D (6 bases). This clonotype was sampled from a human donor with multiple sclerosis. The CDR3 here is CASSPRGPVEDEQFF. CDR3 coding DNA: TGTGCCAGCAGCCCCAGGGGTCCGGTGGAGGATGAGCAGTTCTTC.